The TCR beta chain described here comes from a study of tumor-infiltrating lymphocytes in primary liver carcinoma. The roughly 19-33 mg bulk tissue piece was not sorted before simultaneous RNA and DNA extraction. The patients lived with chronic HBV infection and had not yet received any treatment. As regards this clonotype: Antigen: not known. A read error may explain this, as a much larger clone is one base away.

The investigators made TCR beta cDNA from about 0.45 ug total RNA, using a constant-region primer. Construction of TCR beta libraries relied on three successive nested multiplex PCR rounds employing slightly modified ARM-PCR. Forward primers for TRBV1-TRBV30 and a C-beta reverse primer served the first two PCR rounds, at about 11 cycles each. One entry per CDR3 protein results from TCRdb running MiXCR on the multiplex PCR reads. The sample yields 95,000 to 150,000 distinct CDR3 sequences, around 70% seen once. Regarding the study as a whole: Tumor-adjacent and tumor-blood pairs displayed less overlap than did pairs of tumor regions.

CDR3 length equals 16 residues. The germline V gene has CDR1 LGHNA and CDR2 YNFKEQ. The TCR comes from a woman aged 55-70 years with primary liver carcinoma and hepatitis B virus infection. Sequencing input: tumor-adjacent normal liver tissue. The chain carries TRBV4-2 and TRBJ2-6; D is tentatively TRBD1 or TRBD2 (5 bases each). The CDR3 bases are TGTGCCAGCAGCCAGAATGGCGGGTTTGGGGCCAACATCCTGACTTTC. Amino acid sequence: CASSQNGGFGANILTF.